A selection of T cell receptor beta chains follows, all from one sample in a study of human T cells and chemical hapten exposure. TCRdb reprocessed the RACE reads with MiXCR, giving one entry per CDR3 protein. Of about 110,000 distinct CDR3 sequences in the sample, approximately 8.8% were seen once. The source material was whole blood, sampled in connection with sensitization to the hapten diphenylcyclopropenone (DPC). Receptors were obtained from a woman aged 40-49 years with alopecia areata. Some clones in this sample may be carry-over from other donors' samples. The CDR3 runs from the conserved cysteine through the conserved F or W. Each record gives: V gene, clone size, D gene, J gene, CDR3 DNA, CDR3 protein. D genes are given only for firm matches. The size field is filled for only some rows; it gives once, few, many or a size class.

TRBV5-1,.,.,TRBJ2-4,TGCGCCATCCGACCGTTGGGTCATTCGTTAGCCAAAAACATTCAGTACTTC,CAIRPLGHSLAKNIQYF
TRBV18,few,.,TRBJ1-1,TGTGCCAGCTCTCTCCCGAGTAGGACTGAAGCTTTCTTT,CASSLPSRTEAFF
TRBV7-9,many,.,TRBJ1-2,TGTGCCAGCAGCTTAAGTCTACGGGGCGGCTACACCTTC,CASSLSLRGGYTF
TRBV15,few,.,TRBJ1-1,TGTGCCACCTCAAGGCGAACCATCACTGAAGCTTTCTTT,CATSRRTITEAFF
TRBV9,few,.,TRBJ2-3,TGTGCCAGCAGCGTAGGTGGGCTCCCGGATACGCAGTATTTT,CASSVGGLPDTQYF
TRBV12-3/TRBV12-4,many,TRBD1,TRBJ1-4,TGTGCCAGCACGGACAGGGTTGGAGGAACTAATGAAAAACTGTTTTTT,CASTDRVGGTNEKLFF
TRBV6-5,many,.,TRBJ1-3,TGTGCCAGCAGTTACGACGCCAGTCTCATCTCTGGAAACACCATATATTTT,CASSYDASLISGNTIYF
TRBV6-2/TRBV6-3,few,.,TRBJ1-1,TGTGCCAGCAGTTACTCGTTCGGGTTGAACACTGAAGCTTTCTTT,CASSYSFGLNTEAFF
TRBV5-4,many,.,TRBJ1-5,TGTGCCAGCAGCTTTGGTCAGGATCAGCCCCAGCATTTT,CASSFGQDQPQHF
TRBV7-2,many,.,TRBJ1-5,TGTGCCAGCACCACGCCAGGGTCCTTTCAGCCCCAGCATTTT,CASTTPGSFQPQHF
TRBV6-2/TRBV6-3,.,TRBD2,TRBJ2-3,TGTGCCAGCACCCTAGCGGGGGGAGATACGCAGTATTTT,CASTLAGGDTQYF
TRBV4-1,.,.,TRBJ1-6,TGCGCCAGCAGCCAAGACAGGGGCGGAAGCTCCTATAATTCACCCCTCCACTTT,CASSQDRGGSSYNSPLHF
TRBV7-8,many,TRBD1,TRBJ1-2,TGTGCCAGCAGTCCTCCAGGGGGCTATGGCTACACCTTC,CASSPPGGYGYTF
TRBV20-1,many,.,TRBJ1-6,TGCAGTGCTAGGGGCTTCTCCTATAATTCACCCCTCCACTTT,CSARGFSYNSPLHF
TRBV6-2/TRBV6-3,.,.,TRBJ1-5,TGTGCCAGCAGAAACACACCGGGAGGCCTTAAAGATCAGCCCCAGCATTTT,CASRNTPGGLKDQPQHF
TRBV5-4,few,.,TRBJ1-4,TGTGCCAGCAGACGGGCCGGGTCTGGGAATGAAAAACTGTTTTTT,CASRRAGSGNEKLFF
TRBV7-9,many,.,TRBJ2-3,TGTGCCAGCTTATCCGCGGATACGCAGTATTTT,CASLSADTQYF
TRBV9,few,TRBD1,TRBJ1-3,TGTGCCAGCAGCCCCCTTACAGGGGGCTCTGGAAACACCATATATTTT,CASSPLTGGSGNTIYF
TRBV23-1,.,.,TRBJ2-3,TGCGCCAGCAGTCAATCAAAGGGTCCGGTGGGAGATACGCAGTATTTT,CASSQSKGPVGDTQYF
TRBV6-5,.,TRBD1,TRBJ1-1,TGTGCCAGCAGTTACGGCGACAGGGGGTACACTGAAGCTTTCTTT,CASSYGDRGYTEAFF
TRBV2,many,.,TRBJ2-3,TGTGCCAGCAGTCAGGGGTCCGACACAGATACGCAGTATTTT,CASSQGSDTDTQYF
TRBV7-2,many,TRBD1,TRBJ1-1,TGTGCCAGCAGCCCAGACAGGGGTTCAGCTGAAGCTTTCTTT,CASSPDRGSAEAFF
TRBV5-1,many,.,TRBJ1-1,TGCGCCAGCAGCCGTCAGGACATCAACACTGAAGCTTTCTTT,CASSRQDINTEAFF
TRBV12-3/TRBV12-4,.,TRBD1,TRBJ1-1,TGTGCCAGCAGTTTTGGGGGGACAGGGCGGACTGAAGCTTTCTTT,CASSFGGTGRTEAFF
TRBV4-3,many,.,TRBJ1-2,TGCGCCAGCAGCCAAGTATGGGAAGGGCATGGCTACACCTTC,CASSQVWEGHGYTF
TRBV3-1,many,TRBD1,TRBJ1-3,TGTGCCAGCAGCCAACAGGACAGGGGATTTTCTGGAAACACCATATATTTT,CASSQQDRGFSGNTIYF
TRBV11-2,few,.,TRBJ2-5,TGTGCCAGCAGCTTCGAGCGAGAGACCCAGTACTTC,CASSFERETQYF
TRBV14,.,TRBD1,TRBJ2-4,TGTGCCAGCAGCCAATCGCTCGGGACAGTTCAGTACTTC,CASSQSLGTVQYF
TRBV12-3/TRBV12-4,many,.,TRBJ2-3,TGTGCCAGCAGTCTCGGGGGAACTAGCACAGATACGCAGTATTTT,CASSLGGTSTDTQYF
TRBV11-2,many,.,TRBJ2-7,TGTGCCAGCAGACGCCCCGAGGCCGTAAGGGAGCAGTACTTC,CASRRPEAVREQYF
TRBV15,.,TRBD2,TRBJ2-5,TGTGCCACCAGCAGAGATCTCACTAGCGAAGAGACCCAGTACTTC,CATSRDLTSEETQYF
TRBV7-6,.,.,TRBJ1-6,TGTGCCAGCAGCTTAATGGTGGAGGACAACCTCCACTTT,CASSLMVEDNLHF
TRBV24-1,many,.,TRBJ2-3,TGTGCCACCAGTGGCTCCTCTCCTTCCCCTAGCACAGATACGCAGTATTTT,CATSGSSPSPSTDTQYF
TRBV13,many,.,TRBJ1-3,TGTGCCAGCAGCTTTACGGGATTCTCTGGAAACACCATATATTTT,CASSFTGFSGNTIYF
TRBV4-1,few,.,TRBJ1-5,TGCGCCAGCAGCCCAAATCGGGAGAATAGCAATCAGCCCCAGCATTTT,CASSPNRENSNQPQHF
TRBV3-1,.,.,TRBJ1-2,TGTGCCAGCAGCCAACCGACAGATCCCTATGGCTACACCTTC,CASSQPTDPYGYTF
TRBV18,.,TRBD2,TRBJ2-2,TGTGCCAGCAAAGGACTAGCGGGGAACACCGGGGAGCTGTTTTTT,CASKGLAGNTGELFF
TRBV14,few,.,TRBJ2-2,TGTGCCAGCAGCCCTAAGAACACCGGGGAGCTGTTTTTT,CASSPKNTGELFF